Shown below are 18 T cell receptor beta chains from a single sample sequenced in a study of Graves' ophthalmopathy and Graves' hyperthyroidism listed by TCRdb under 2018. The sequencer listed for this sample is Illumina HiSeq 2000. For repertoire sequencing, TCR beta CDR3 regions were amplified from RNA transcripts. A first-round RT-PCR used HTBI primers with the Qiagen OneStep RT-PCR kit, followed by a second-round multiplex PCR, size selection and purification. Using fastp at Q25 and MiXCR, TCRdb reprocessed the public reads and kept productive beta chains. A single entry per CDR3 protein holds the most common genes and DNA from its merged rows. This sample comprises roughly 220,000 distinct CDR3 sequences, about 46% of them detected only once. Clones ranked in the top ten supply roughly 45% of the sample. Sequenced sample: peripheral blood. Source of these receptors: an adult man with Graves' ophthalmopathy.

This clonotype was counted a single time. The chain uses TRBV10-3 and TRBJ1-2; TRBD1 agrees at 10 bases. Germline lookup yields CDR1 ENHRY and CDR2 SYGVKD. V lost 10 bases to trimming and J lost 12 bases; unmatched junction nucleotides: 17. This CDR3 spans 14 amino acids. The CDR3 DNA reads TGTGCCAGCGGACGGACAGGGGGACGCGGTCGGGACACCTTC. Its translation is CASGRTGGRGRDTF.

This sequence joins TRBV14 and TRBJ2-5; D remains unclear. Germline-derived CDR1 and CDR2 are SGHDN and FVKESK. The CDR3 runs to 13 residues. Trimming took off 0 bases at V and 4 bases at J, with 6 bases between the two ends. The CDR3 region has the DNA TGTGCCAGCAGCCAAGAGTATGTAGAGACCCAGTACTTC. Translation gives CASSQEYVETQYF.

The chain carries TRBV12-3 or TRBV12-4 and TRBJ2-2, with D tentatively TRBD1 (6 bases). This CDR3 is built from 17 residues. Trimming removed 6 bases from V and 3 bases from J, with 20 bases in between. The CDR3 loop is CASSQEPAGAYTGELFF. The CDR3 DNA sequence: TGTGCCAGCAGCCAAGAGCCAGCAGGGGCGTACACCGGGGAGCTGTTTTTT.

J is TRBJ1-1 and V is TRBV20-1, with 8 bases fitting TRBD1. CDR3 length: 14 amino acids. V lost 2 bases, J lost 3 bases, and 5 bases stayed unmatched. Germline CDR1 and CDR2: DFQATT and SNEGSKA (reference sequence). DNA for the CDR3: TGCAGTGCTAGACCACAGGGGGAGGACACTGAAGCTTTCTTT. This sequence encodes CSARPQGEDTEAFF.

With respect to this clonotype: The junction differs from germline at one of its ends, possibly a read error. The rearrangement uses TRBV11-1 and TRBJ2-7, with D possibly matching TRBD2 (5 bases). CDR1 and CDR2 from the germline V gene are SGHAT and FQDESV (reference sequence). The CDR3 totals 15 residues. The chain's CDR3 is CASSLTGRGSYDQYF. The CDR3 nucleotides read TGTGCCAGCAGCTTGACCGGACGGGGTAGCTACGATCAGTACTTC.

This sequence joins TRBV2 and TRBJ1-5; the D is unclear. The CDR3 consists of 16 residues. Deletions cut 2 bases from V and 5 bases from J, with 16 bases between. Germline lookup yields CDR1 SNHLY and CDR2 FYNNEI. The CDR3 region is CASSELSGHIYQPQHF. The CDR3 bases are TGTGCCAGCAGTGAATTGAGTGGGCACATCTATCAGCCCCAGCATTTT.

The J gene is TRBJ2-7, the V gene TRBV6-5; D unclear. The CDR3 sequence is 14 residues long. CDR1 and CDR2 (germline): MNHEY, SVGAGI. V was clipped by 5 bases and J by 0 bases, with 11 bases between them. The CDR3 is CASSADFASYEQYF. The CDR3 DNA sequence: TGTGCCAGCAGTGCTGACTTCGCCTCCTACGAGCAGTACTTC.

About this clonotype itself: A junction end diverges from the germline sequence, so it may reflect a read error. The chain is built from TRBV20-1 and TRBJ1-1, with D perhaps TRBD1 (5 bases). The CDR3 is 14 residues long. The germline V gene encodes CDR1 DFQATT and CDR2 SNEGSKA (reference sequence). The CDR3 loop is CSATAFDSYTEALF. The CDR3 DNA reads TGCAGTGCTACAGCCTTTGACAGTTACACTGAAGCTCTCTTT.

The genes are TRBV10-3 and TRBJ2-7, with 8 bases aligning to TRBD2. CDR1 is ENHRY and CDR2 is SYGVKD in the germline V gene. V trimming: 5 bases; J trimming: 2 bases; junction bases outside the gene matches: 5. The length of the CDR3 is 14 residues. In nucleotides, the CDR3 is TGTGCCATCAGTATGAGCGGGAGCCCCTACGAGCAGTACTTC. Protein product: CAISMSGSPYEQYF.

This clonotype was seen many times. This chain links TRBV19 with TRBJ1-1, with 8 nucleotides matching TRBD1. CDR3 length: 16 amino acids. Trimming cost V 3 bases and J 1 base; bases outside gene matches: 7. Germline V gene lookup returns CDR1 LNHDA and CDR2 SQIVND (reference sequence). CDR3 amino acids: CASSIGQGGSNTEAFF. The CDR3 nucleotides read TGTGCCAGTAGTATCGGACAGGGAGGTTCGAACACTGAAGCTTTCTTT. Full variable domain (rest looked up from reference TRBV19 and TRBJ1-1): DGGITQSPKYLFRKEGQNVTLSCEQNLNHDAMYWYRQDPGQGLRLIYYSQIVNDFQKGDIAEGYSVSREKKESFPLTVTSAQKNPTAFYLCASSIGQGGSNTEAFFGQGTRLTVV.

The chain uses TRBV5-1 and TRBJ2-7; 9 bases agree with TRBD2. With V trimmed by 4 bases and J by 5 bases, 7 bases remained unmatched. The CDR3 has 14 residues. Per the germline V gene, CDR1 is SGHRS and CDR2 is YFSETQ. The CDR3 reads CASSPGTSYHEQYF. Written as DNA, the CDR3 is TGCGCCAGCAGCCCCGGGACTAGCTACCACGAGCAGTACTTC.

The chain uses TRBV11-1 and TRBJ1-2, with 8 bases identical to TRBD1. The V segment lost 3 bases and the J segment 6 bases; nucleotides outside the gene matches: 6. Germline V gives CDR1 SGHAT, CDR2 FQDESV (reference sequence). This CDR3 is 14 amino acids long. The CDR3 here is CASSLRQGLDGYTF. Here the CDR3 DNA reads TGTGCCAGCAGCTTGAGACAGGGGCTGGATGGCTACACCTTC.

The V and J genes are TRBV2 and TRBJ2-7; 8 nucleotides align to TRBD1. V was pared by 5 bases and J by 6 bases, with 9 bases of the junction left unmatched. Germline V CDR1 and CDR2: SNHLY, FYNNEI. This CDR3 region has 14 residues. CDR3 sequence reads: CASSLFGQGGEQYF. CDR3 bases: TGTGCCAGCAGTTTATTTGGACAGGGAGGCGAGCAGTACTTC.

The chain links TRBV12-3 or TRBV12-4 to TRBJ1-3; TRBD1 aligns across 7 bases. The CDR3 extends over 14 amino acids. The trim removed 6 bases at V and 1 base at J, leaving 3 bases unmatched. The CDR3 sequence is CASRKTGSGNTIYF. The DNA of the CDR3 is TGTGCCAGCAGAAAGACAGGGTCTGGAAACACCATATATTTT.

This clonotype was seen a few times. The V call is TRBV20-1, the J call TRBJ1-5, with a weak D call TRBD1 (6 bases). The CDR3 is 12 residues long. The germline V and J ends were trimmed by 3 bases and 7 bases, with 10 bases remaining between them. Germline V gene sequence: CDR1 DFQATT, CDR2 SNEGSKA (reference sequence). CDR3 protein: CSARVGGQPQHF. The CDR3 DNA is TGCAGTGCTAGGGTAGGGGGGCAGCCCCAGCATTTT.

The rearrangement links TRBV2 to TRBJ1-5; TRBD1 is a possible D gene (5 bases). Trimming left V 7 bases short and J 1 base short, with 17 bases between. Germline loops: CDR1 SNHLY, CDR2 FYNNEI. The CDR3 spans 16 residues. The CDR3 region has the DNA TGTGCCAGCACAAGCGGGACTTTTGGGAGCAATCAGCCCCAGCATTTT. This codes for CASTSGTFGSNQPQHF.

This chain joins TRBV7-2 and TRBJ2-7, with TRBD1 matching 8 bases. CDR3 length equals 15 residues. The J segment lost 2 bases and the V segment lost 1 base, leaving 4 bases of the junction unmatched. Looked up from germline, CDR1 is SGHTA and CDR2 is FQGNSA. The CDR3 loop reads CASSLVLGQAYEQYF. CDR3 in DNA: TGTGCCAGCAGCTTAGTCCTGGGACAGGCCTACGAGCAGTACTTC.

This rearrangement joins TRBV3-1 to TRBJ1-1; D gene unclear. The CDR3 has 13 residues. The V end lost 0 bases, the J end lost 5 bases, and 7 bases lay between the germline ends. Germline CDR1 LGHDT, CDR2 YNNKEL (reference sequence). CDR3 in amino acids: CASSQESGTEAFF. CDR3 sequence (DNA): TGTGCCAGCAGCCAAGAATCGGGAACTGAAGCTTTCTTT.